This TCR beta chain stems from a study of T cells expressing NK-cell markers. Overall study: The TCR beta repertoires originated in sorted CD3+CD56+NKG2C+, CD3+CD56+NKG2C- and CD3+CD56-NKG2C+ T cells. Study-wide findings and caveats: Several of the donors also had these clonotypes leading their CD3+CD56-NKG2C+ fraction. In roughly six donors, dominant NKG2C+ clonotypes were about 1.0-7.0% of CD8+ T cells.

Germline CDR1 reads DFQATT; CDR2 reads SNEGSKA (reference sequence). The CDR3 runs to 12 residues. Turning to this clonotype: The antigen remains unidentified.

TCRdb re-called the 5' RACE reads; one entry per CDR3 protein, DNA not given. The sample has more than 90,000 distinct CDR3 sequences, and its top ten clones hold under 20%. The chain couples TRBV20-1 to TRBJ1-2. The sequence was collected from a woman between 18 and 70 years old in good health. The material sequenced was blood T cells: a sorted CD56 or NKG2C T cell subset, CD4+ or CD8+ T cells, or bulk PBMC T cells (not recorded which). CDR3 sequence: CSAPTAIYGYTF.